The 9 T cell receptor beta chains listed next were all sequenced from one sample in a study of blood T cell repertoires in COVID-19. Libraries were prepared by immunoSEQ multiplex PCR; TCRdb keeps only in-frame clonotypes and omits some of them. The sample consists of a few hundred thousand clones, approximately 86% of them appearing once. The sequenced sample consisted of peripheral blood. These receptors all stem from a woman aged 70-85 years with active or convalescent COVID-19.

This chain uses TRBV18 with TRBJ1-3; 9 bases align to TRBD1. Germline assignment: CDR1 KGHSH and CDR2 LQKENI. V was clipped by 0 bases and J by 8 bases; unmatched bases: 2. This CDR3 has 14 residues. The CDR3 region is CASSPPRQGDTIYF. CDR3 bases: TGTGCCAGCTCACCACCACGACAGGGGGACACCATATATTTT. Combining the CDR3 with reference TRBV18 and TRBJ1-3 gives the whole variable domain NAGVMQNPRHLVRRRGQEARLRCSPMKGHSHVYWYRQLPEEGLKFMVYLQKENIIDESGMPKERFSAEFPKEGPSILRIQQVVRGDSAAYFCASSPPRQGDTIYFGEGSWLTVV.

The chain employs TRBV6-5 and TRBJ1-1; weak D call: TRBD1 (6 bases). Deletions cut 9 bases from V and 4 bases from J, with 9 bases between. The CDR3 is made up of 11 amino acids. Germline V gene sequence: CDR1 MNHEY, CDR2 SVGAGI. The CDR3 region has the DNA TGTGCCAGTTACAGGGTCACTGAAGCTTTCTTT. Encoded protein: CASYRVTEAFF.

The V gene is TRBV7-8, the J gene TRBJ2-1; unclear D gene. The CDR3 is 15 residues long. The V and J ends lost 2 bases and 5 bases respectively, with 13 bases between them. Germline CDR1 and CDR2: SGHVS and FQNEAQ. The CDR3 bases are TGTGCCAGCAGCTTATCGGCGGCCATACACAATGAGCAGTTCTTC. It is translated as CASSLSAAIHNEQFF.

The chain links TRBV5-4 to TRBJ1-2, with TRBD1 identical over 7 bases. CDR3 length: 14 amino acids. V lost 4 bases to trimming and J lost 4 bases; unmatched junction nucleotides: 7. Germline CDR1 reads SGHNT; CDR2 reads YYREEE (reference sequence). CDR3: CASSRGTELYGYTF. The CDR3, as DNA: TGTGCCAGCAGCCGCGGGACAGAACTCTATGGCTACACCTTC.

The chain combines TRBV19 with TRBJ1-3; 11 bases align to TRBD1. In germline, CDR1 is LNHDA, CDR2 SQIVND (reference sequence). After removal of 3 bases from V and 7 bases from J, the junction contained 8 bases not matched to a gene. The CDR3 sequence is 16 residues long. CDR3 nucleotides: TGTGCCAGTAGTATTATGGGACAGGGGGGCCAGAACACCATATATTTT. As protein: CASSIMGQGGQNTIYF.

The chain recombines TRBV7-2 with TRBJ1-1, with D possibly matching TRBD1 (5 bases). The CDR3 spans 14 residues. Germline CDR1 and CDR2: SGHTA and FQGNSA. V dropped 3 bases and J dropped 0 bases, with 8 bases sitting between them. CDR3 sequence (DNA): TGTGCCAGCAGCTTGAGACAGATGAACACTGAAGCTTTCTTT. Encoded protein: CASSLRQMNTEAFF.

CDR3 bases: TGCGCCAGCAGTCATCCCCCCCGGGTGGACACTGAAGCTTTCTTT. It encodes CASSHPPRVDTEAFF. The genes are TRBV23-1 and TRBJ1-1, with no clear D. TRBV23-1 qualifies as an ORF whose function is uncertain. The CDR3 extends over 15 amino acids. V was shortened by 3 bases and J by 3 bases, with 14 bases between the two germline ends.

The chain couples TRBV2 to TRBJ2-1; perhaps TRBD2 as D (6 bases). V dropped 6 bases and J dropped 7 bases, with 7 bases sitting between them. The CDR3 consists of 11 residues. In germline, CDR1 is SNHLY, CDR2 FYNNEI. CDR3 bases: TGTGCCAGCAGGAGCGGGAATGAGCAGTTCTTC. It translates to CASRSGNEQFF.

The chain combines TRBV6-4 with TRBJ2-2, with 7 bases fitting TRBD1. The CDR3 contains 14 residues. The germline gives CDR1 MRHNA, CDR2 SNTAGT. V shed 4 bases, J shed 5 bases, and the junction held 4 bases outside the gene matches. DNA for the CDR3: TGTGCCAGCAGTGCCGCACAGGGGACCGGGGAGCTGTTTTTT. The encoded protein is CASSAAQGTGELFF.